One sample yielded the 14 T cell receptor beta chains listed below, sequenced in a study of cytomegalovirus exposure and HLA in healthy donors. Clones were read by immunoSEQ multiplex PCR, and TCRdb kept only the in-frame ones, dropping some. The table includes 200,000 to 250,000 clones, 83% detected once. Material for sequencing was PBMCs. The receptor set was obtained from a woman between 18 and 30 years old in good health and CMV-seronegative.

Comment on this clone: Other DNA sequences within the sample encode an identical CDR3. The CDR3 reads CASSPTNTEAFF. The CDR3 coding sequence is TGTGCCAGCTCACCCACCAATACTGAAGCTTTCTTT. The genes are TRBV18 and TRBJ1-1, with D uncertain. Germline V gives CDR1 KGHSH, CDR2 LQKENI. This CDR3 contains 12 residues. The germline V and J ends were trimmed by 3 bases and 5 bases, with 7 bases remaining between them.

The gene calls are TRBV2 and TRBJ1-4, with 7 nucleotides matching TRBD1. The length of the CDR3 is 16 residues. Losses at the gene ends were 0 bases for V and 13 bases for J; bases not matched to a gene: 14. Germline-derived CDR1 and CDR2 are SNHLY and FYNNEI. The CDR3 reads CASSEAGDSWPSRLFF. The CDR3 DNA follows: TGTGCCAGCAGTGAAGCGGGGGACAGTTGGCCAAGTAGACTGTTTTTT. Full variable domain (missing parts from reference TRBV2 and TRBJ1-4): EPEVTQTPSHQVTQMGQEVILRCVPISNHLYFYWYRQILGQKVEFLVSFYNNEISEKSEIFDDQFSVERPDGSNFTLKIRSTKLEDSAMYFCASSEAGDSWPSRLFFGSGTQLSVL.

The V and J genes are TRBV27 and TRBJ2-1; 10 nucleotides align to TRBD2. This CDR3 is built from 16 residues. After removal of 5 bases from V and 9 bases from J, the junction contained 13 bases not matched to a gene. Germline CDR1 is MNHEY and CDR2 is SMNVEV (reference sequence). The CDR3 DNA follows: TGTGCCAGCAGTGACGAAGGGCTAGCGGGAGTTGGTGAGCAGTTCTTC. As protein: CASSDEGLAGVGEQFF.

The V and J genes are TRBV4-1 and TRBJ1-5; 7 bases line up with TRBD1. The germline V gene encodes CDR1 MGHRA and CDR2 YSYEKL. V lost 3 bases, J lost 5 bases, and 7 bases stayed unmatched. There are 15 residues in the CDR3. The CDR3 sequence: CASSHPGQPYQPQHF. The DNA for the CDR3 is TGCGCCAGCAGCCACCCGGGACAGCCTTATCAGCCCCAGCATTTT.

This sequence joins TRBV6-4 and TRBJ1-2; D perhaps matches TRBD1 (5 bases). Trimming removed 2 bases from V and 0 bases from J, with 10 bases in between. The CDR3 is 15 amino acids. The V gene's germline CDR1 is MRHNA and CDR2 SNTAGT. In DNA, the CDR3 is TGTGCCAGCAGTGACGACAGTGGAGCTAACTATGGCTACACCTTC. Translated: CASSDDSGANYGYTF.

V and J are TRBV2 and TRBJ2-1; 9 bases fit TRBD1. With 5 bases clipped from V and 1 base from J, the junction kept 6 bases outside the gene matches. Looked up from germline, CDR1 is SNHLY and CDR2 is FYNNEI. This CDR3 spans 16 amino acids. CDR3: CASSLQGAMSYNEQFF. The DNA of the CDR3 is TGTGCCAGCAGTTTACAGGGGGCCATGTCCTACAATGAGCAGTTCTTC.

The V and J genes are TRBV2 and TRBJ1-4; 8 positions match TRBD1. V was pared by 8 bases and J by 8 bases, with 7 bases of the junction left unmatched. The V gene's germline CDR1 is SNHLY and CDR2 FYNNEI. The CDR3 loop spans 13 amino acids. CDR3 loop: CASRLQGVEKLFF. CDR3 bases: TGTGCCAGCCGACTACAGGGGGTCGAAAAACTGTTTTTT.

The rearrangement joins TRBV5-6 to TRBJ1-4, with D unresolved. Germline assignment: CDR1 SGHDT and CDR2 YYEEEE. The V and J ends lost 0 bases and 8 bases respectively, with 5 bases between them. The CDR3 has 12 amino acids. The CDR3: CASSLGSEKLFF. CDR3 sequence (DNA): TGTGCCAGCAGCTTGGGGAGCGAAAAACTGTTTTTT.

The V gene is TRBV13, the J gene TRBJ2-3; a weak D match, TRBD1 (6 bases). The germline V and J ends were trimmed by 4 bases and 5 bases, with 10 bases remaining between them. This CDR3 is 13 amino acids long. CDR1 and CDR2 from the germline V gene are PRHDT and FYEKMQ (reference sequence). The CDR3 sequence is CASSSGVGDTQYF. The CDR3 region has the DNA TGTGCCAGCAGCTCAGGGGTGGGAGATACGCAGTATTTT. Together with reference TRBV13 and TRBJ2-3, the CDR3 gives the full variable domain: AAGVIQSPRHLIKEKRETATLKCYPIPRHDTVYWYQQGPGQDPQFLISFYEKMQSDKGSIPDRFSAQQFSDYHSELNMSSLELGDSALYFCASSSGVGDTQYFGPGTRLTVL.

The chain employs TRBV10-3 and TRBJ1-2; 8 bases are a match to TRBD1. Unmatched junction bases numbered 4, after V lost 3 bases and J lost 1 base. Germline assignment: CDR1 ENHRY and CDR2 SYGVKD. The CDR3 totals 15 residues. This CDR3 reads CAISDGQGHNYGYTF. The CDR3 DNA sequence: TGTGCCATCAGTGACGGACAGGGCCATAACTATGGCTACACCTTC.

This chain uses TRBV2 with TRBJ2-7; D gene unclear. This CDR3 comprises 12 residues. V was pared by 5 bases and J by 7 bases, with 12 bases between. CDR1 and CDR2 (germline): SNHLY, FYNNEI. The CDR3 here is CASSSVFWEQYF. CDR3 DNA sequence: TGTGCCAGCAGTTCAGTCTTTTGGGAGCAGTACTTC.

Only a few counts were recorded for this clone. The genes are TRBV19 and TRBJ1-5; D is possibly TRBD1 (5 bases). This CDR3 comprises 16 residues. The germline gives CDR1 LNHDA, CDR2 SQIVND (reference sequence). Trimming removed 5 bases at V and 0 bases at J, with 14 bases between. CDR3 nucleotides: TGTGCCAGTAGTGTCGGGACGGACTATAGCAATCAGCCCCAGCATTTT. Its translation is CASSVGTDYSNQPQHF.

The CDR3 reads CAWGRETGSNQPQHF. The CDR3 DNA sequence: TGTGCCTGGGGTCGGGAGACAGGGTCCAATCAGCCCCAGCATTTT. The V call is TRBV30, the J call TRBJ1-5, with 7 bases matching TRBD1. Germline V gene data show CDR1 as GTSNPN and CDR2 as SVGIG (reference sequence). Trimming removed 5 bases from V and 3 bases from J; junction bases left unmatched: 10. The CDR3 spans 15 residues.

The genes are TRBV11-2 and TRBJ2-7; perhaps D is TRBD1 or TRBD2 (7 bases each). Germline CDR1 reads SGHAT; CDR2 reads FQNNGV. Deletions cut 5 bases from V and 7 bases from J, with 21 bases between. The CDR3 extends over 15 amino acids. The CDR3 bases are TGTGCCAGCAGCCCCCAGGGGGGAGGGCCGGAGGAGCAGTACTTC. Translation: CASSPQGGGPEEQYF.